One sample yielded the 32 T cell receptor beta chains listed below, sequenced in a study of cytomegalovirus exposure and HLA in healthy donors. Primers included in the PCR were 60 Vbeta and 13 Jbeta primers. Profiled with immunoSEQ multiplex PCR; TCRdb holds only in-frame clones, not every one. The data hold more than 85,000 clones, with 65% to 90% observed a single time. Sequenced material: PBMCs. These receptors were obtained from a man younger than 40 in good health and CMV-seropositive.

This sequence joins TRBV13 and TRBJ1-2, with 7 nucleotides matching TRBD1. The junction had 13 bases not matched to a gene; V was cut back by 5 bases and J by 7 bases. The V gene's germline CDR1 is PRHDT and CDR2 FYEKMQ (reference sequence). The CDR3 spans 15 residues. CDR3 sequence reads: CASSPIGTAYLGYTF. Here the CDR3 DNA reads TGTGCCAGCAGCCCGATAGGGACAGCCTATCTTGGCTACACCTTC.

Concerning this clone itself: The junction departs from germline at one end; a sequencing error may be responsible. The chain uses TRBV7-7 and TRBJ1-1; TRBD1 matches at 8 bases. There are 15 residues in the CDR3. Germline V gene lookup returns CDR1 SSHAT and CDR2 FNYEAQ (reference sequence). The CDR3 is CASSPLTGANTEAFF. DNA of the CDR3: TGTGCTAGCAGCCCGCTGACAGGGGCGAACACTGAAGCTTTCTTT.

The chain couples TRBV10-2 to TRBJ2-5; D perhaps matches TRBD2 (6 bases). CDR3 length equals 13 residues. CDR1 and CDR2 from the germline V gene are WSHSY and SAAADI. With 6 bases removed from V and 5 bases from J, the gap between germline ends came to 13 bases. CDR3 residues: CASRATSAETQYF. Here the CDR3 DNA reads TGCGCCAGCAGGGCGACTAGTGCGGAGACCCAGTACTTC.

This chain links TRBV2 with TRBJ1-1, with TRBD1 matching over 10 bases. This CDR3 contains 15 residues. The V segment lost 10 bases and the J segment 0 bases; nucleotides outside the gene matches: 8. Germline V gene sequence: CDR1 SNHLY, CDR2 FYNNEI. CDR3 residues: CATRDRGFMNTEAFF. The CDR3 coding sequence is TGTGCCACCAGGGACAGGGGATTCATGAACACTGAAGCTTTCTTT.

The rearrangement uses TRBV4-1 and TRBJ1-3; 9 nucleotides align to TRBD1. The germline V gene encodes CDR1 MGHRA and CDR2 YSYEKL. The junction had 7 bases not matched to a gene; V was cut back by 2 bases and J by 5 bases. The CDR3 consists of 16 residues. The CDR3 reads CASSQQRDRDRNTIYF. The DNA of the CDR3 is TGCGCCAGCAGCCAACAACGGGACAGGGATAGAAACACCATATATTTT.

This clone was counted only a few times. The CDR3 protein is CATRLHEMNTEAFF. CDR3 nucleotides: TGCGCCACCCGACTTCACGAGATGAACACTGAAGCTTTCTTT. The rearrangement joins TRBV5-1 to TRBJ1-1, with D unclear. CDR1 is SGHRS, CDR2 YFSETQ, per germline. The V end was cut by 9 bases, the J end by 0 bases, with 15 bases between. The CDR3 consists of 14 residues.

The chain couples TRBV2 to TRBJ2-1; 9 nucleotides line up with TRBD1. Trimming removed 4 bases from V and 7 bases from J; junction bases left unmatched: 14. The CDR3 spans 17 residues. Germline CDR1 reads SNHLY; CDR2 reads FYNNEI. CDR3 nucleotide sequence: TGTGCCAGCAGTGGGGGCCGGAGGGACAGGGCGGTTAATGAGCAGTTCTTC. Translated, it gives CASSGGRRDRAVNEQFF.

J is TRBJ1-1 and V is TRBV4-1; D ambiguous. The CDR3 has 14 residues. Trimming took 0 bases from V and 11 from J, leaving 16 bases between them. The germline gives CDR1 MGHRA, CDR2 YSYEKL. The CDR3 region is CASSQDSGTREAFF. CDR3 sequence (DNA): TGCGCCAGCAGCCAAGATTCGGGCACCCGGGAGGCTTTCTTT.

This clone appeared a few times. The chain recombines TRBV10-2 with TRBJ2-1; 10 bases match TRBD2. This CDR3 is 14 amino acids long. In germline, CDR1 is WSHSY, CDR2 SAAADI. The J segment lost 2 bases and the V segment lost 7 bases, leaving 2 bases of the junction unmatched. For the CDR3, the DNA is TGCGCCAGCACCCTAGCGGGGGCCTACAATGAGCAGTTCTTC. Protein sequence: CASTLAGAYNEQFF.

This rearrangement joins TRBV11-1 to TRBJ2-5; TRBD1 matches at 8 bases. CDR3 length: 13 amino acids. CDR1 is SGHAT, CDR2 FQDESV, per germline (reference sequence). V was clipped by 4 bases and J by 5 bases; unmatched bases: 3. The CDR3 loop is CASSWTGLETQYF. CDR3 DNA sequence: TGTGCCAGCAGCTGGACAGGGTTGGAGACCCAGTACTTC.

The J gene is TRBJ2-5, the V gene TRBV25-1; 8 positions agree with TRBD1. Germline assignment: CDR1 MGHDK and CDR2 SYGVNS. This CDR3 has 15 residues. V lost 4 bases to trimming and J lost 2 bases; unmatched junction nucleotides: 6. CDR3 sequence: CASSGQGAGQETQYF. The CDR3 nucleotides read TGTGCCAGCAGTGGCCAGGGGGCAGGACAAGAGACCCAGTACTTC.

The chain is built from TRBV30 and TRBJ1-2, with no clear D. Germline loops: CDR1 GTSNPN, CDR2 SVGIG (reference sequence). This CDR3 region has 16 residues. The ends were cut back, 2 bases at V and 4 bases at J, with 20 bases in the middle. CDR3 sequence: CAWSPLLGPEAYGYTF. The CDR3 DNA is TGTGCCTGGAGTCCTTTGCTTGGGCCCGAAGCCTATGGCTACACCTTC.

V gene TRBV5-6 combines with J gene TRBJ2-1; tentatively, D is TRBD2 (6 bases). The germline gives CDR1 SGHDT, CDR2 YYEEEE. The CDR3 is made up of 19 amino acids. Trimming took off 4 bases at V and 2 bases at J, with 25 bases between the two ends. CDR3 region: CASSRLALFTSGPYNEQFF. Here the CDR3 DNA reads TGTGCCAGCAGCCGTCTAGCCCTTTTCACGAGCGGGCCCTACAATGAGCAGTTCTTC.

The chain links TRBV6-5 to TRBJ1-2; D uncertain. The length of the CDR3 is 14 residues. In germline, CDR1 is MNHEY, CDR2 SVGAGI. V gave up 2 bases and J gave up 7 bases, with 14 bases separating them. CDR3 bases: TGTGCCAGCAGTTACGGGGTCCAACGGGGTGGCTACACCTTC. Its translation is CASSYGVQRGGYTF.

J is TRBJ2-7 and V is TRBV4-1, with 7 nucleotides matching TRBD2. V dropped 4 bases and J dropped 1; count of bases not matched to a gene: 1. Germline V gives CDR1 MGHRA, CDR2 YSYEKL. The CDR3 has 13 residues. This CDR3 is CASSRGLSYEQYF. In nucleotides, the CDR3 is TGCGCCAGCAGCCGGGGACTATCCTACGAGCAGTACTTC.

This chain joins TRBV5-4 and TRBJ2-7; a possible D gene is TRBD2 (7 bases). Germline V gene data show CDR1 as SGHNT and CDR2 as YYREEE (reference sequence). CDR3 size: 14 residues. Deletions cut 2 bases from V and 2 bases from J, with 11 bases between. CDR3: CASSFAGGPYEQYF. The CDR3 nucleotides are TGTGCCAGCAGCTTTGCCGGGGGGCCCTACGAGCAGTACTTC.

The gene calls are TRBV19 and TRBJ1-5; the D gene is possibly TRBD1 (5 bases). Germline V gene lookup returns CDR1 LNHDA and CDR2 SQIVND (reference sequence). The CDR3 has 15 residues. V lost 6 bases to trimming and J lost 6 bases, with 18 bases between them. CDR3 sequence reads: CASSNLRGVTQPQHF. In DNA form, the CDR3 reads TGTGCCAGTAGCAACCTTCGGGGGGTCACTCAGCCCCAGCATTTT.

The chain is built from TRBV5-4 and TRBJ2-5; TRBD2 matches at 9 bases. Germline V gene data show CDR1 as SGHNT and CDR2 as YYREEE (reference sequence). The V and J ends lost 4 bases and 2 bases, in that order; junction bases with no gene match: 6. The CDR3 runs 15 residues. The CDR3 coding sequence is TGTGCCAGCAGCCCGTCAGCGGGGGGACAAGAGACCCAGTACTTC. This translates into CASSPSAGGQETQYF.

The gene calls are TRBV7-9 and TRBJ2-5; 14 bases line up with TRBD2. Germline lookup yields CDR1 SEHNR and CDR2 FQNEAQ (reference sequence). Trimming took 5 bases from V and 1 from J; bases not matched to a gene: 3. The CDR3 loop spans 16 amino acids. The CDR3 DNA sequence: TGTGCCAGCAGCCCTGGGACTAGCGGGGGCCAAGAGACCCAGTACTTC. It encodes CASSPGTSGGQETQYF.

This chain joins TRBV4-3 and TRBJ1-6; 10 nucleotides agree with TRBD1. Germline V gene sequence: CDR1 LGHNA, CDR2 YSLEER. The V and J ends lost 1 base and 4 bases, in that order; junction bases with no gene match: 1. This CDR3 contains 16 residues. The CDR3: CASSQGTGGYNSPLHF. CDR3 nucleotides: TGCGCCAGCAGCCAAGGGACAGGGGGTTATAATTCACCCCTCCACTTT.

This chain joins TRBV10-3 and TRBJ2-3; D remains unclear. In germline, CDR1 is ENHRY, CDR2 SYGVKD. V lost 0 bases, J lost 5 bases, and 6 bases lay in between. This CDR3 region has 13 residues. The CDR3 protein is CAISESTQDTQYF. The CDR3 DNA reads as TGTGCCATCAGTGAGTCGACACAAGATACGCAGTATTTT.

The chain uses TRBV4-2 and TRBJ1-5; 7 positions match TRBD1. V gave up 0 bases and J gave up 5 bases; unmatched junction bases: 4. From germline, CDR1 is LGHNA and CDR2 YNFKEQ. The CDR3 totals 15 residues. CDR3: CASSQDRGRDQPQHF. Here the CDR3 DNA reads TGTGCCAGCAGCCAAGATAGGGGGCGCGATCAGCCCCAGCATTTT.

This clone was recorded a few times. V usage is TRBV29-1 and J usage is TRBJ1-2; 7 bases are shared with TRBD1. Unmatched junction bases numbered 3, after V lost 5 bases and J lost 3 bases. Germline CDR1 is SQVTM and CDR2 is ANQGSEA. The CDR3 loop spans 12 amino acids. CDR3 in amino acids: CSVRQGDYGYTF. DNA for the CDR3: TGCAGCGTTAGACAGGGAGACTATGGCTACACCTTC.

The chain has TRBV2 and TRBJ2-1; TRBD1 matches 8 bases. Germline CDR1 SNHLY, CDR2 FYNNEI. This CDR3 spans 13 amino acids. V trimming: 7 bases; J trimming: 6 bases; junction bases outside the gene matches: 5. The CDR3 region is CASKGTGGNEQFF. The DNA of the CDR3 is TGTGCCAGCAAGGGGACAGGCGGCAATGAGCAGTTCTTC.

The chain uses TRBV29-1 and TRBJ1-2, with 10 bases identical to TRBD1. Germline CDR1 is SQVTM and CDR2 is ANQGSEA. This CDR3 region has 12 residues. Trimming removed 4 bases from V and 6 bases from J; junction bases left unmatched: 2. The CDR3: CSVVGQGNGYTF. CDR3 DNA sequence: TGCAGCGTTGTGGGACAGGGGAATGGCTACACCTTC. Combining the CDR3 with reference TRBV29-1 and TRBJ1-2 gives the whole variable domain SAVISQKPSRDICQRGTSLTIQCQVDSQVTMMFWYRQQPGQSLTLIATANQGSEATYESGFVIDKFPISRPNLTFSTLTVSNMSPEDSSIYLCSVVGQGNGYTFGSGTRLTVV.

The chain is built from TRBV5-8 and TRBJ2-7; D is perhaps TRBD2 (6 bases). The CDR3 spans 16 residues. V dropped 2 bases and J dropped 6 bases, with 21 bases sitting between them. In germline, CDR1 is SGHTS, CDR2 YDEGEE. This CDR3 is CASSFFGKPLGGEQYF. In DNA form, the CDR3 reads TGTGCCAGCAGCTTTTTCGGAAAGCCGCTGGGGGGCGAGCAGTACTTC.

The chain has TRBV6-1 and TRBJ1-5; 10 bases match TRBD1. The CDR3 sequence is 15 residues long. In germline, CDR1 is MNHNS, CDR2 SASEGT. Trimming at V came to 6 bases and at J to 6 bases, leaving 8 bases not matched to a gene. The CDR3 region is CASRSGTGVGQPQHF. CDR3 nucleotides: TGTGCCAGCAGATCCGGGACAGGGGTGGGTCAGCCCCAGCATTTT.

V is TRBV7-3 and J is TRBJ2-5; no clear D gene. The CDR3 contains 15 residues. Germline V gene lookup returns CDR1 SGHTA and CDR2 FQGTGA. Trimming shortened V by 5 bases and J by 5 bases, and 18 bases separated the two germline ends. In DNA form, the CDR3 reads TGTGCCAGCAGCCAGAATCGAGCGAATAAGGAGACCCAGTACTTC. Its protein is CASSQNRANKETQYF.

This clone came up once. This sequence joins TRBV28 and TRBJ1-3; D is uncertain. Trimming stripped 5 bases from V and 0 bases from J, with 17 bases between. The CDR3 extends over 17 amino acids. From germline, CDR1 is MDHEN and CDR2 SYDVKM. The CDR3 DNA is TGTGCCAGCAGTCCTCCAGCGGGGTGGAGCTCTGGAAACACCATATATTTT. Encoded protein: CASSPPAGWSSGNTIYF.

V is TRBV20-1 and J is TRBJ1-2, with D uncertain. This CDR3 is 11 amino acids long. Germline-derived CDR1 and CDR2 are DFQATT and SNEGSKA (reference sequence). The V gene lost 7 bases and the J gene lost 4 bases, with 10 bases spanning the gap. CDR3 sequence (DNA): TGCAGTGTAAGTGAGAGCTATGGCTACACCTTC. Translation gives CSVSESYGYTF.

A few counts support this clone. This sequence joins TRBV5-6 and TRBJ1-5; no definite D call. This CDR3 contains 14 residues. Germline V lookup: CDR1 SGHDT, CDR2 YYEEEE. V lost 0 bases and J lost 4, with 8 bases in between. The CDR3 nucleotides are TGTGCCAGCAGCTTGGGGTTTGAGAATCAGCCCCAGCATTTT. Protein: CASSLGFENQPQHF.

The table lists this clone with a count of one. The same CDR3 also results from other DNA sequences found in this sample. This chain's CDR3 is CASSINRVETQYF. DNA for the CDR3: TGTGCCAGTAGTATCAACAGGGTAGAGACCCAGTACTTC. The chain links TRBV19 to TRBJ2-5; TRBD1 is a possible D gene (6 bases). V lost 3 bases and J 4 bases, leaving 9 bases between the germline ends. The CDR3 length is 13 residues. In germline, CDR1 is LNHDA, CDR2 SQIVND (reference sequence).